This TCR beta chain was obtained from a study of T cell responses to AZD1222 COVID-19 vaccine. Background on the study: Second-dose schedules of about 4 or about 12 weeks were combined.

Sequenced by immunoSEQ multiplex PCR; TCRdb stores in-frame clones only, minus some. The profile shows more than 150,000 clones, approximately 90% of them singletons. CDR1 ENHRY and CDR2 SYGVKD come from the germline V gene. The CDR3 sequence is 16 residues long. V lost 2 bases, J lost 4 bases, and 17 bases lay in between. This sequence originates from an adult in good health. The chain carries TRBV10-3 and TRBJ1-1, with D possibly matching TRBD1 (5 bases). The sequenced sample was peripheral blood, obtained on day 0 of AZD1222 vaccination. CDR3 sequence reads: CAISEGFGGGGTEAFF. For the CDR3, the DNA is TGTGCCATCAGTGAGGGGTTCGGCGGGGGTGGCACTGAAGCTTTCTTT.